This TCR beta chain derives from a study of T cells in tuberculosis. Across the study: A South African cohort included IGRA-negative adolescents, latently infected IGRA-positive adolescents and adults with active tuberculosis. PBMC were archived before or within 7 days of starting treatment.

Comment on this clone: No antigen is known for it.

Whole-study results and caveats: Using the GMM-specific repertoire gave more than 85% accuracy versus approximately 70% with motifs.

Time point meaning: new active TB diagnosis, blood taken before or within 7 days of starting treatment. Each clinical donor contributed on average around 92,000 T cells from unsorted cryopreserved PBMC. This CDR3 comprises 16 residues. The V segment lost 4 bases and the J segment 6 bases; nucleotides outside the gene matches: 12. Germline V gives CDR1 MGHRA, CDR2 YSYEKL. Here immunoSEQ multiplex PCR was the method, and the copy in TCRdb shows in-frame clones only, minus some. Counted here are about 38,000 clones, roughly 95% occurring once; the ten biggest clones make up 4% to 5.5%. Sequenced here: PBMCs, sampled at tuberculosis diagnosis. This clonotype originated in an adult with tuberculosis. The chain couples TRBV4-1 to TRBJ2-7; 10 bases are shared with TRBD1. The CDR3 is CASSRNPGQGMGEQYF. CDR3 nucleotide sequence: TGCGCCAGCAGCCGAAATCCGGGACAGGGGATGGGCGAGCAGTACTTC.